Below, 25 T cell receptor beta chains from the same sample are listed, as sequenced in a study of blood T cells in healthy people across ages. The second PCR ran roughly 6 to 11 cycles with a sample-barcoded 5' primer and J-beta primers. Each CDR3 protein gets one entry after TCRdb re-called the 5' RACE reads with MiXCR. The table shows 1.5 million to 2 million distinct CDR3 sequences, with roughly 27% occurring only once. Input material: blood. The receptors come from a woman aged 30 to 39 in good health.

The table lists this clonotype with many counts. The rearrangement joins TRBV6-5 to TRBJ2-4; D is tentatively TRBD1 or TRBD2 (5 bases each). The CDR3 is made up of 14 amino acids. Trimming removed 4 bases at V and 2 bases at J, with 9 bases between. The V gene's germline CDR1 is MNHEY and CDR2 SVGAGI. Written as DNA, the CDR3 is TGTGCCAGCAGTTCCAGGGAGACCAAAAACATTCAGTACTTC. This sequence encodes CASSSRETKNIQYF.

This clonotype was counted at least ten times. The V gene is TRBV20-1, the J gene TRBJ2-4; 9 nucleotides agree with TRBD1. V trimming: 6 bases; J trimming: 5 bases; junction bases outside the gene matches: 8. There are 14 residues in the CDR3. CDR1 and CDR2 from the germline V gene are DFQATT and SNEGSKA (reference sequence). Here the CDR3 DNA reads TGCAGTGCCATACAGAACAGGGGGCAAAACATTCAGTACTTC. This sequence encodes CSAIQNRGQNIQYF.

There are a few counts of this clonotype. This chain links TRBV2 with TRBJ1-1, with D possibly TRBD1 on 5 matching bases. V lost 6 bases to trimming and J lost 5 bases, with 13 bases between them. CDR3 length: 13 amino acids. From germline, CDR1 is SNHLY and CDR2 FYNNEI. CDR3 sequence reads: CASSLSGETEAFF. CDR3 nucleotides: TGTGCCAGCAGCCTTTCGGGGGAAACTGAAGCTTTCTTT.

This chain joins TRBV30 and TRBJ2-7; D gene uncertain. The J call is uncertain, as TRBJ2-5 better fits the DNA end. Germline V gene data show CDR1 as GTSNPN and CDR2 as SVGIG (reference sequence). The CDR3 length is 13 residues. The chain's CDR3 is CAWSSWQRETQYF. In nucleotides, the CDR3 is TGTGCCTGGAGTTCTTGGCAGAGGGAGACCCAGTACTTC.

This chain connects TRBV5-1 to TRBJ2-2, with a weak D call TRBD1 (5 bases). Germline V gene sequence: CDR1 SGHRS, CDR2 YFSETQ. The V end was cut by 0 bases, the J end by 5 bases, with 8 bases between. This CDR3 comprises 14 residues. Here the CDR3 reads CASSLGGATGELFF. The CDR3 nucleotides are TGCGCCAGCAGCTTGGGGGGCGCGACCGGGGAGCTGTTTTTT. Full variable domain (rest looked up from reference TRBV5-1 and TRBJ2-2): KAGVTQTPRYLIKTRGQQVTLSCSPISGHRSVSWYQQTPGQGLQFLFEYFSETQRNKGNFPGRFSGRQFSNSRSEMNVSTLELGDSALYLCASSLGGATGELFFGEGSRLTVL.

The table lists this clonotype with a few counts. The chain has TRBV24-1 and TRBJ2-7; 8 bases map to TRBD2. Germline-derived CDR1 and CDR2 are KGHDR and SFDVKD. This CDR3 region has 15 residues. Germline trimming cut 1 base from V and 3 bases from J; bases unmatched to any gene: 4. The CDR3 region is CATSDFDSGVYEQYF. CDR3 sequence (DNA): TGTGCCACCAGTGATTTTGATAGCGGGGTCTACGAGCAGTACTTC.

This clonotype occurred many times. CDR3 DNA: TGTGCCAGCAGCCTAGTACAGGGTTCCGAGCAGTACTTC. This sequence encodes CASSLVQGSEQYF. The chain recombines TRBV5-5 with TRBJ2-7, with a tentative D call TRBD1 (6 bases). The CDR3 covers 13 residues. The V gene lost 4 bases and the J gene lost 6 bases, with 14 bases spanning the gap. Germline-derived CDR1 and CDR2 are SGHKS and YYEKEE (reference sequence).

The chain employs TRBV12-3 or TRBV12-4 and TRBJ2-2; D possibly uses TRBD1 or TRBD2 (6 bases each). The CDR3 is made up of 15 amino acids. V gave up 2 bases and J gave up 5 bases, with 12 bases separating them. CDR3 bases: TGTGCCAGCAGTTTATGGGGGGCTAGTACCGGGGAGCTGTTTTTT. Residues: CASSLWGASTGELFF.

V is TRBV12-3 or TRBV12-4 and J is TRBJ1-1; D is unresolved. The CDR3 loop spans 12 amino acids. Between the trimmed V and J ends, which lost 3 bases and 12 bases, there was a span of 14 bases. The CDR3 is CASSFSWEKTFF. The CDR3 DNA reads as TGTGCCAGCAGTTTTTCCTGGGAGAAAACTTTCTTT.

Worth noting for this clonotype: This may be a read error, as it is one base from a much larger clone. The V and J genes are TRBV24-1 and TRBJ2-5; no clear D. V dropped 5 bases and J dropped 1 base, with 13 bases sitting between them. Germline V gene lookup returns CDR1 KGHDR and CDR2 SFDVKD. The CDR3 length is 15 residues. The CDR3 DNA sequence: TGTGCCACCAGTGTGGTGGAGCCAACCCAAGAGACCCAGTACTTC. It yields the protein CATSVVEPTQETQYF.

On this clonotype: Being one base from a much bigger clone, this may be a read error. This chain links TRBV29-1 with TRBJ2-7, with D hard to call. Trimming pared 4 bases from V and 4 bases from J, leaving 17 bases between. The CDR3 is 14 residues long. Germline-derived CDR1 and CDR2 are SQVTM and ANQGSEA. DNA for the CDR3: TGCAGCGTTGCAACTGAAATTGGGGTTTACGAGCAGTACTTC. Protein sequence: CSVATEIGVYEQYF.

This clonotype was observed a handful of times. The chain links TRBV7-2 to TRBJ2-5, with TRBD2 as a possible D gene (6 bases). Trimming shortened V by 3 bases and J by 5 bases, and 16 bases separated the two germline ends. The CDR3 extends over 15 amino acids. The germline V gene has CDR1 SGHTA and CDR2 FQGNSA. The CDR3 DNA is TGTGCCAGCAGCTTGACTAGGGGAGAGGTGGAGACCCAGTACTTC. Its protein product is CASSLTRGEVETQYF.

This clonotype was counted only a few times. V and J are TRBV28 and TRBJ2-7; 7 nucleotides match TRBD1. The ends lost 6 bases at V and 3 bases at J; junction bases unmatched: 8. Germline V gene sequence: CDR1 MDHEN, CDR2 SYDVKM. The CDR3 totals 14 residues. This CDR3 is CASSGTARHYEQYF. The CDR3 DNA is TGTGCCAGCAGCGGGACAGCCCGACACTACGAGCAGTACTTC.

Only one count was recorded for this clonotype. DNA for the CDR3: TGTGCCAGCAGCCATGGGACAGCTAGCACAGATACGCAGTATTTT. Its translation is CASSHGTASTDTQYF. The rearrangement links TRBV14 to TRBJ2-3; 7 nucleotides line up with TRBD1. With V trimmed by 3 bases and J by 0 bases, 3 bases remained unmatched. Per the germline V gene, CDR1 is SGHDN and CDR2 is FVKESK. CDR3 length equals 15 residues.

This clonotype was detected ten times or more. The chain carries TRBV20-1 and TRBJ2-1; 7 bases line up with TRBD1. The CDR3 is made up of 17 amino acids. Germline CDR1 and CDR2: DFQATT and SNEGSKA (reference sequence). V shed 6 bases, J shed 8 bases, and the junction held 22 bases outside the gene matches. The CDR3 region has the DNA TGCAGTGCCGAATCAGGGACAACAAGACAGGGTTGGGATGAGCAGTTCTTC. It specifies CSAESGTTRQGWDEQFF.

This clonotype has at least ten counts. The DNA for the CDR3 is TGTGCCAGCAAGAGGGACGAAGCGGACTACGAGCAGTACTTC. Translation gives CASKRDEADYEQYF. This chain connects TRBV6-1 to TRBJ2-7; D may match TRBD1 or TRBD2 (5 bases each). From germline, CDR1 is MNHNS and CDR2 SASEGT. The CDR3 is made up of 14 amino acids. V dropped 7 bases and J dropped 3 bases, with 16 bases sitting between them.

This clonotype was seen repeatedly, ten times or more. J is TRBJ2-7 and V is TRBV4-1; no clear D gene. This CDR3 comprises 14 residues. V was pared by 4 bases and J by 4 bases, with 14 bases between. CDR1 and CDR2 (germline): MGHRA, YSYEKL. The CDR3 coding sequence is TGCGCCAGCAGCCTACAAGGTTCGGGTTACGAGCAGTACTTC. Encoded protein: CASSLQGSGYEQYF.

This clonotype was picked up many times. The V and J genes are TRBV12-3 or TRBV12-4 and TRBJ2-7; no reliable D call. CDR3 length: 12 amino acids. V was cut by 5 bases and J by 6 bases, with 11 bases left in between. CDR3 in amino acids: CASSPPGFEQYF. Written as DNA, the CDR3 is TGTGCCAGCAGTCCCCCCGGGTTCGAGCAGTACTTC.

At least ten counts were recorded for this clonotype. The chain is built from TRBV5-1 and TRBJ1-5; D not certain. Trimming shortened V by 0 bases and J by 3 bases, and 7 bases separated the two germline ends. Germline V lookup: CDR1 SGHRS, CDR2 YFSETQ. The CDR3 extends over 14 amino acids. Here the CDR3 reads CASSLGTANQPQHF. Written as DNA, the CDR3 is TGCGCCAGCAGCTTGGGGACTGCCAATCAGCCCCAGCATTTT.

This chain connects TRBV12-3 or TRBV12-4 to TRBJ2-3, with D perhaps being TRBD1 or TRBD2 (5 bases each). V shed 0 bases and J shed 5 bases, with 12 bases lying between them. This CDR3 contains 15 residues. This CDR3 reads CASSLARDGGDTQYF. In nucleotides, the CDR3 is TGTGCCAGCAGTTTAGCACGGGACGGTGGAGATACGCAGTATTTT.

This clonotype was counted at least ten times. The chain uses TRBV29-1 and TRBJ2-3; D is undetermined. The CDR3 covers 13 residues. Trimming stripped 5 bases from V and 0 bases from J, with 9 bases between. The germline V gene has CDR1 SQVTM and CDR2 ANQGSEA. The CDR3 loop is CSVLHPSTDTQYF. In DNA, the CDR3 is TGCAGCGTTTTGCACCCTAGCACAGATACGCAGTATTTT.

V is TRBV7-2 and J is TRBJ2-4; 13 bases line up with TRBD2. J was trimmed by 7 bases and V by 4 bases; bases with no gene match: 4. The CDR3 runs 15 residues. The germline CDR1 and CDR2 sequences are SGHTA and FQGNSA. CDR3 sequence (DNA): TGTGCCAGCAGCTACGGACTAGCGGGAGCTAACATTCAGTACTTC. It encodes CASSYGLAGANIQYF.

The V and J genes are TRBV7-2 and TRBJ2-1; maybe TRBD2 (6 bases). V was clipped by 1 base and J by 4 bases, with 20 bases between them. The V gene's germline CDR1 is SGHTA and CDR2 FQGNSA. This CDR3 contains 18 residues. In nucleotides, the CDR3 is TGTGCCAGCAGCTTAGAGGAGGGAGGCCCTTTGGGATACAATGAGCAGTTCTTC. Residues: CASSLEEGGPLGYNEQFF.

This clonotype has a handful of counts. The genes are TRBV18 and TRBJ1-2; D unresolved. Germline values: CDR1 KGHSH, CDR2 LQKENI. The V gene lost 3 bases and the J gene lost 4 bases, with 15 bases spanning the gap. This CDR3 is 15 amino acids long. This CDR3 is CASSPEYLRGYGYTF. The CDR3 DNA reads as TGTGCCAGCTCACCGGAGTACCTACGAGGCTATGGCTACACCTTC. Using reference TRBV18 and TRBJ1-2 for the parts outside the CDR3, the full variable domain is NAGVMQNPRHLVRRRGQEARLRCSPMKGHSHVYWYRQLPEEGLKFMVYLQKENIIDESGMPKERFSAEFPKEGPSILRIQQVVRGDSAAYFCASSPEYLRGYGYTFGSGTRLTVV.

This clonotype was observed a handful of times. The rearrangement joins TRBV6-1 to TRBJ1-2; 10 bases match TRBD1. The germline V gene encodes CDR1 MNHNS and CDR2 SASEGT. There are 15 residues in the CDR3. V dropped 4 bases and J dropped 8; count of bases not matched to a gene: 10. CDR3 loop: CASSARTGGTWGYTF. Here the CDR3 DNA reads TGTGCCAGCAGTGCAAGGACAGGGGGAACTTGGGGCTACACCTTC.